The rows below give T cell receptor beta chains drawn from one sample of a study of blood T cell repertoires in COVID-19. Repertoires were generated with immunoSEQ multiplex PCR, while TCRdb's copy carries only in-frame clones and drops some. The repertoire holds about 270,000 clones, with 80% to 90% as singletons. The sample was peripheral blood. These receptors were collected from a man of 80 years or more with acute or convalescent COVID-19. The CDR3 runs from the conserved cysteine through the conserved F or W. The D gene is left open where the match is weak. Expanded clones get a size class; other rows say once, few or many, or leave the size out.

.,TRBV7-3,.,TRBJ2-6,TGTGCCAGCAGCTTACCGGGGGTCTCTGGGGCCAACGTCCTGACTTTC,CASSLPGVSGANVLTF
.,TRBV2,.,TRBJ2-1,TGTGCCAGCAGTGGATTGGTAGCGGTGGGTATTGAGCAGTTCTTC,CASSGLVAVGIEQFF
once,TRBV2,.,TRBJ1-5,TGTGCCAGCACCCGGGACACCAATCAGCCCCAGCATTTT,CASTRDTNQPQHF
once,TRBV11-3,TRBD2,TRBJ2-1,TGTGCCAGCGGGCGTAGCGGGAGTGTCAATGAGCAGTTCTTC,CASGRSGSVNEQFF
.,TRBV30,.,TRBJ2-7,TGTGCCTGGAGTGTAGCTCTCTCCTACGAGCAGTACTTC,CAWSVALSYEQYF
.,TRBV24-1,TRBD2,TRBJ2-5,TGTGCCACCAGTGATACCCTTGCTAGCGGGAGTCAGGTGGCAGAGACCCAGTACTTC,CATSDTLASGSQVAETQYF
few,TRBV7-3,TRBD1,TRBJ2-2,TGTGCCAGCAGCTTACTCGGACAGGGGGTGGCCGGGGAGCTGTTTTTT,CASSLLGQGVAGELFF
many,TRBV10-3,.,TRBJ1-5,TGTGCCACCCTGGGTCAGGGCAATCAGCCCCAGCATTTT,CATLGQGNQPQHF
.,TRBV10-2,.,TRBJ2-1,TGCGCCAGCAGACTAGGACTGTACAATGAGCAGTTCTTC,CASRLGLYNEQFF
.,TRBV5-4,.,TRBJ2-5,TGTGCCAGCAACGGGGGAGAAAAATACCAAGAGACCCAGTACTTC,CASNGGEKYQETQYF
.,TRBV5-1,.,TRBJ2-7,TGCGCCAGCAGCTCGGGACTCCTATCCTACGAGCAGTACTTC,CASSSGLLSYEQYF
once,TRBV13,.,TRBJ2-5,TGTGCCAGCAGCCCTTCACTCCAGGGGCTTCAAGAGACCCAGTACTTC,CASSPSLQGLQETQYF
.,TRBV7-9,.,TRBJ1-2,TGTGCCAGCAGACCTTGGACATCGAATCTCTATGGCTACACCTTC,CASRPWTSNLYGYTF
many,TRBV29-1,.,TRBJ2-5,TGCAGCGTTGACCCCAGCCAAGAGACCCAGTACTTC,CSVDPSQETQYF
.,TRBV10-3,.,TRBJ1-1,TGTGCCATCAGTGAGTCGTCTGCAGGGATGAACACTGAAGCTTTCTTT,CAISESSAGMNTEAFF
.,TRBV7-9,.,TRBJ2-7,TGTGCCAGCAGCTTAGTTAGTGGGAGAGACTCCTACGAGCAGTACTTC,CASSLVSGRDSYEQYF
.,TRBV5-1,TRBD1,TRBJ1-5,TGCGCCAGCAGCTTGGGACAGGGAACGGAGCCCCAGCATTTT,CASSLGQGTEPQHF
.,TRBV6-2/TRBV6-3,TRBD1,TRBJ2-5,TGTGCCAGCAGTTACCCAAAGACAGGGGGGATAGAGACCCAGTACTTC,CASSYPKTGGIETQYF
few,TRBV4-1,.,TRBJ2-7,TGCGCCAGCAGCCAAGCGACACCCTCCTACGAGCAGTACTTC,CASSQATPSYEQYF
.,TRBV2,TRBD2,TRBJ2-7,TGTGCCAGCAGTGGTCTAGCGGACCCGAACCCGATGAAAGGGCGCGAGCAGTACTTC,CASSGLADPNPMKGREQYF
.,TRBV4-1,TRBD2,TRBJ2-1,TGCGCCAGCAGCCCTGTGGGGGGAGGGATGAGCTCCTACAATGAGCAGTTCTTC,CASSPVGGGMSSYNEQFF
.,TRBV4-1,.,TRBJ1-4,TGCGCCAGCAGCGGATACACGGGGGGGGCTACTAATGAAAAACTGTTTTTT,CASSGYTGGATNEKLFF
.,TRBV7-9,.,TRBJ2-3,TGTGCCAGCAGCTTGCAACCGAGAAGAGATACGCAGTATTTT,CASSLQPRRDTQYF
.,TRBV5-1,.,TRBJ1-1,TGCGCCAGCAGCCCTCTTACAGGGAACACTGAAGCTTTCTTT,CASSPLTGNTEAFF